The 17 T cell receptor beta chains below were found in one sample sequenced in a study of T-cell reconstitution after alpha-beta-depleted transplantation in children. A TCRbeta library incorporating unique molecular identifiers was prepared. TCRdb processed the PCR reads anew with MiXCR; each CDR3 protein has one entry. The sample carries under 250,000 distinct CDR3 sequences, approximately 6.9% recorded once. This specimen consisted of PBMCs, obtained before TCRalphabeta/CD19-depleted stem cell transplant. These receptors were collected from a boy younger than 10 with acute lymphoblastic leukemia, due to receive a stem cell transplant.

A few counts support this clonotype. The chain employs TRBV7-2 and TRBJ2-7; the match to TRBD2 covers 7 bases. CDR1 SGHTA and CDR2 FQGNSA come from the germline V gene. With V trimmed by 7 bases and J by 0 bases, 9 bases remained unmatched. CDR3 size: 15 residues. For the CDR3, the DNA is TGTGCCAGCACCAGGTGGGGGGGAGACTCCTACGAGCAGTACTTC. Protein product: CASTRWGGDSYEQYF.

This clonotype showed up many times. Here the CDR3 DNA reads TGTGCCAGCAGTTTATCGGTCACGACGTTGAACACTGAAGCTTTCTTT. Residues: CASSLSVTTLNTEAFF. The rearrangement joins TRBV27 to TRBJ1-1, with no clear D. CDR3 length equals 16 residues. V lost 0 bases and J lost 0, with 11 bases in between. The germline V gene encodes CDR1 MNHEY and CDR2 SMNVEV (reference sequence).

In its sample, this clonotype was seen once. The CDR3: CASRPGFYEKLFF. CDR3 DNA sequence: TGTGCCAGCAGACCAGGTTTCTATGAAAAACTGTTTTTT. The rearrangement uses TRBV3-1 and TRBJ1-4, with D uncertain. Trimming took off 6 bases at V and 6 bases at J, with 11 bases between the two ends. Germline-derived CDR1 and CDR2 are LGHDT and YNNKEL (reference sequence). The CDR3 loop spans 13 amino acids.

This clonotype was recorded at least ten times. CDR3 in amino acids: CASSVGDRGPSYEQYF. CDR3 in DNA: TGTGCCAGCAGCGTAGGGGATAGGGGGCCCTCCTACGAGCAGTACTTC. The gene calls are TRBV9 and TRBJ2-7; the match to TRBD1 covers 7 bases. CDR1 SGDLS and CDR2 YYNGEE come from the germline V gene. The CDR3 sequence is 16 residues long. V was clipped by 0 bases and J by 0 bases; unmatched bases: 6.

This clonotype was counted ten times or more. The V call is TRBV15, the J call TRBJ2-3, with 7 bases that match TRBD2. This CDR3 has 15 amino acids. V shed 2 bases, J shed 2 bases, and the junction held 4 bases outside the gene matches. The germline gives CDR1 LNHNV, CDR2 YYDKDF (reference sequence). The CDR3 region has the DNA TGTGCCACCAGCAGACTAGCGGAGTCCACAGATACGCAGTATTTT. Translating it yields CATSRLAESTDTQYF.

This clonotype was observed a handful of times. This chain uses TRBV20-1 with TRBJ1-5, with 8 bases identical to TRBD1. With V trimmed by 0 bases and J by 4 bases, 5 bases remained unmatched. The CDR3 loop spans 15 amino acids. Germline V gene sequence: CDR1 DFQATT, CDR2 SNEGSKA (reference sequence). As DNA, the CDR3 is TGCAGTGCTAGAGAGACAGGGGTCCCTAATCAGCCCCAGCATTTT. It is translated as CSARETGVPNQPQHF.

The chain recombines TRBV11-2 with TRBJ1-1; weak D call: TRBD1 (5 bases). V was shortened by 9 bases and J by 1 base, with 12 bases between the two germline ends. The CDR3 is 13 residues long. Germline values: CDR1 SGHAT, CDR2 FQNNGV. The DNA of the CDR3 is TGTGCCAGGCTGCAGGGTCCGAACACTGAAGCTTTCTTT. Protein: CARLQGPNTEAFF. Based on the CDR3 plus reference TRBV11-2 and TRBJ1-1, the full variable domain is EAGVAQSPRYKIIEKRQSVAFWCNPISGHATLYWYQQILGQGPKLLIQFQNNGVVDDSQLPKDRFSAERLKGVDSTLKIQPAKLEDSAVYLCARLQGPNTEAFFGQGTRLTVV.

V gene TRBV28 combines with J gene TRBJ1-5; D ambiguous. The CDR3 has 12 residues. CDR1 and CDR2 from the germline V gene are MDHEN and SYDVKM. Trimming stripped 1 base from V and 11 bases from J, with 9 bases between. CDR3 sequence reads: CASSLLGSTQHF. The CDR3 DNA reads TGTGCCAGCAGTTTATTGGGTTCGACCCAGCATTTT.

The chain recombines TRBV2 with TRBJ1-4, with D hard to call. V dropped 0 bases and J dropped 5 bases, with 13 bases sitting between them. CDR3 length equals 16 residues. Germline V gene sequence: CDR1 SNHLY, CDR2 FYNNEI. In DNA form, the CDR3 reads TGTGCCAGCAGTGAAGCGCTTAGGCGACTAAATGAAAAACTGTTTTTT. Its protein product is CASSEALRRLNEKLFF.

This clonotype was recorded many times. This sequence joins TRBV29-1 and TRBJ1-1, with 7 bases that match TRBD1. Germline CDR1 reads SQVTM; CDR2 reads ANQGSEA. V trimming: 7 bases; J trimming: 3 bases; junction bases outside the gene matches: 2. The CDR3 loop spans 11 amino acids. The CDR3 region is CSDRGHTEAFF. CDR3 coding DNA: TGCAGCGACAGGGGTCACACTGAAGCTTTCTTT.

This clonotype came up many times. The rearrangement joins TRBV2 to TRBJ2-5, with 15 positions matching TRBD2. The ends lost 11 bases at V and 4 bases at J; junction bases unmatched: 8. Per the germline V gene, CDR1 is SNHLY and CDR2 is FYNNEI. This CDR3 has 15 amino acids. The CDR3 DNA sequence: TGTGCCTCCCTCAGGACTAGCGGGGGGGGAGAGACCCAGTACTTC. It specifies CASLRTSGGGETQYF.

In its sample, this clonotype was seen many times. In nucleotides, the CDR3 is TGTGCCAGCAGCCCCTACCGACATGCAGGGTTGACCTACGAGCAGTACTTC. Translating gives CASSPYRHAGLTYEQYF. The genes are TRBV7-8 and TRBJ2-7; D is possibly TRBD1 (5 bases). Germline V gene lookup returns CDR1 SGHVS and CDR2 FQNEAQ. V was cut by 5 bases and J by 2 bases, with 22 bases left in between. The CDR3 has 17 amino acids.

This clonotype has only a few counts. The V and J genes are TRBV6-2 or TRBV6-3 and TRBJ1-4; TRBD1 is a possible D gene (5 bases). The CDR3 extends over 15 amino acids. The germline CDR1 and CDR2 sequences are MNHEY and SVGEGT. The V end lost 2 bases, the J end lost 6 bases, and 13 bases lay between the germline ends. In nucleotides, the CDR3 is TGTGCCAGCAGTTACGGTGGACATGCTTATGAAAAACTGTTTTTT. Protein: CASSYGGHAYEKLFF.

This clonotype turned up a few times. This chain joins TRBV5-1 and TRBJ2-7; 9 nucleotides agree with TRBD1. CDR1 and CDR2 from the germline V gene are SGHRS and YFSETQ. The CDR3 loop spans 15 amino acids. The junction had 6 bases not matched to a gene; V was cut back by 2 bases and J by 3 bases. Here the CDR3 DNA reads TGCGCCAGCAGCTTAGGGGGACAGGGCTACTACGAGCAGTACTTC. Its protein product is CASSLGGQGYYEQYF.

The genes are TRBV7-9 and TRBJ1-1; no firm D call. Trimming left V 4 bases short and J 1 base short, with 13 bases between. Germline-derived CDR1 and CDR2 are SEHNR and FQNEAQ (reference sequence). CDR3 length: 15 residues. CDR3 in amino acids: CASSSSDATNTEAFF. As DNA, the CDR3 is TGTGCCAGCAGCTCCTCCGATGCAACGAACACTGAAGCTTTCTTT. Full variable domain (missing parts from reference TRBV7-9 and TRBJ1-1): DTGVSQNPRHKITKRGQNVTFRCDPISEHNRLYWYRQTLGQGPEFLTYFQNEAQLEKSRLLSDRFSAERPKGSFSTLEIQRTEQGDSAMYLCASSSSDATNTEAFFGQGTRLTVV.

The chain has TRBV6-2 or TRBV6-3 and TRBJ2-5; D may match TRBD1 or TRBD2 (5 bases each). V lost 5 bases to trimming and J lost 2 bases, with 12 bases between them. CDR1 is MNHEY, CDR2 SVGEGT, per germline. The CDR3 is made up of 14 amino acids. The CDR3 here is CASSKGTLQETQYF. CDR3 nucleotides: TGTGCCAGCAGTAAAGGGACCTTACAAGAGACCCAGTACTTC.

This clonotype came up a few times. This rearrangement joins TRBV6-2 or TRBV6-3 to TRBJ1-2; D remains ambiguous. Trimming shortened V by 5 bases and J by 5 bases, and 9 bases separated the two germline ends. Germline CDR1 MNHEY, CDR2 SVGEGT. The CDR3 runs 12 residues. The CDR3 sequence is CASSRIDYGYTF. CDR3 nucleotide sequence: TGTGCCAGCAGTCGAATCGATTATGGCTACACCTTC.